This is a list of T cell receptor beta chains from one sample in a study of shared clonotypes between healthy human individuals. Sequencing used immunoSEQ multiplex PCR; TCRdb keeps in-frame clones, though not all of them. The data contain 550,000 to 600,000 clones, around 76% of them singletons. Sequencing was carried out using PBMCs. These receptors were taken from a woman aged 40-49 years in good health. Some clones in this sample may be carry-over from other donors' samples. Both conserved end residues are part of each CDR3. Each record gives: clone size, J gene, D gene, V gene, CDR3 protein, CDR3 DNA. A D gene is named only where the DNA matches it firmly. Some rows mark clone size as missing; the rest say once, few, many or name a class of expanded clone.

>.|TRBJ2-3|.|TRBV29-1
CSVELGLGGTDTQYF
TGCAGCGTTGAATTAGGCCTAGGGGGCACAGATACGCAGTATTTT
>.|TRBJ2-1|.|TRBV5-6
CASSFFPYNEQFF
TGTGCCAGCAGCTTTTTTCCCTACAATGAGCAGTTCTTC
>many|TRBJ2-7|TRBD1|TRBV25-1
CASRSGTGNYEQYF
TGTGCCAGCAGATCCGGGACAGGGAACTACGAGCAGTACTTC
>.|TRBJ2-1|.|TRBV23-1
CASSQSRTVISYNEQFF
TGCGCCAGCAGTCAATCCCGGACAGTTATATCCTACAATGAGCAGTTCTTC
>.|TRBJ2-7|.|TRBV5-4
CASSLAPNAYEQYF
TGTGCCAGCAGCCTAGCACCGAACGCCTACGAGCAGTACTTC
>few|TRBJ1-4|.|TRBV10-3
CAVGGGEKLFF
TGTGCCGTCGGGGGGGGTGAAAAACTGTTTTTT
>.|TRBJ2-7|.|TRBV28
CASSLGGGREQYF
TGTGCCAGCAGCTTGGGAGGGGGGCGCGAGCAGTACTTC
>.|TRBJ2-5|.|TRBV7-9
CASSLGVVETQYF
TGTGCCAGCAGCTTAGGGGTTGTAGAGACCCAGTACTTC
>.|TRBJ2-1|TRBD1|TRBV29-1
CSVDRGRRNEQFF
TGCAGCGTCGACAGGGGGCGACGGAATGAGCAGTTCTTC
>.|TRBJ2-3|.|TRBV25-1
CASSDWARGDTQYF
TGTGCCAGCAGTGACTGGGCCCGGGGGGATACGCAGTATTTT
>.|TRBJ2-2|TRBD2|TRBV9
CASSVAAGVQNTGELFF
TGTGCCAGCAGCGTAGCCGCGGGAGTCCAGAACACCGGGGAGCTGTTTTTT
>.|TRBJ2-3|TRBD2|TRBV11-1
CASSLGLAGADTQYF
TGTGCCAGCAGCTTAGGACTAGCGGGAGCAGATACGCAGTATTTT
>.|TRBJ2-7|TRBD2|TRBV7-6
CASSYRWGLAGGGEQYF
TGTGCCAGCAGCTACAGGTGGGGACTAGCGGGAGGTGGTGAGCAGTACTTC
>.|TRBJ1-1|TRBD1|TRBV5-4
CASSGGQLNTEAFF
TGTGCCAGCAGCGGGGGACAGCTGAACACTGAAGCTTTCTTT
>.|TRBJ2-6|TRBD1|TRBV5-1
CASSPGGGTGLFSGANVLTF
TGCGCCAGCAGCCCCGGAGGCGGGACAGGGTTATTCTCTGGGGCCAACGTCCTGACTTTC
>.|TRBJ2-2|.|TRBV6-1
CASSPNGELFF
TGTGCCAGCAGTCCGAACGGGGAGCTGTTTTTT
>.|TRBJ2-1|TRBD2|TRBV2
CASKGTSVYNEQFF
TGTGCCAGCAAGGGGACTAGCGTCTACAATGAGCAGTTCTTC